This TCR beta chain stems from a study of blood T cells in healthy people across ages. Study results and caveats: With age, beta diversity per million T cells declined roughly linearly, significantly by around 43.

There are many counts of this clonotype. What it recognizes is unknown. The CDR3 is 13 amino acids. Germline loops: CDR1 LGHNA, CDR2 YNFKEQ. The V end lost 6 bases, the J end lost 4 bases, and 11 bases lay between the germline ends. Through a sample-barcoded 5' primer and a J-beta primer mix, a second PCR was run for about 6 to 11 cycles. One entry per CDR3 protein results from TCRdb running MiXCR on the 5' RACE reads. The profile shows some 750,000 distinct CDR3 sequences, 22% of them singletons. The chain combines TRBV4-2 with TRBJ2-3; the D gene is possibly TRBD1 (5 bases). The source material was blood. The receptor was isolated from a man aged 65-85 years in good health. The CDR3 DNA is TGTGCCAGCAGGTACACAGGTGCAGATACGCAGTATTTT. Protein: CASRYTGADTQYF.